This T cell receptor (beta chain) was identified during a study of control samples from healthy donors and cancer patients. The germline CDR1 and CDR2 sequences are SGHAT and FQNNGV. This CDR3 is built from 13 residues. Trimming took off 11 bases at V and 0 bases at J, with 12 bases between the two ends. TCRdb keeps only in-frame clones here, not all; method: immunoSEQ multiplex PCR. This sample has about 120,000 clones, with around 90% found just once. The sequencing input was blood. The V and J genes are TRBV11-2 and TRBJ2-3; D possibly corresponds to TRBD1 (5 bases). This TCR was recovered from a man in his fifties or sixties in good health. CDR3 nucleotide sequence: TGTGCCTCCCGGACAACTAGCACAGATACGCAGTATTTT. This codes for CASRTTSTDTQYF.